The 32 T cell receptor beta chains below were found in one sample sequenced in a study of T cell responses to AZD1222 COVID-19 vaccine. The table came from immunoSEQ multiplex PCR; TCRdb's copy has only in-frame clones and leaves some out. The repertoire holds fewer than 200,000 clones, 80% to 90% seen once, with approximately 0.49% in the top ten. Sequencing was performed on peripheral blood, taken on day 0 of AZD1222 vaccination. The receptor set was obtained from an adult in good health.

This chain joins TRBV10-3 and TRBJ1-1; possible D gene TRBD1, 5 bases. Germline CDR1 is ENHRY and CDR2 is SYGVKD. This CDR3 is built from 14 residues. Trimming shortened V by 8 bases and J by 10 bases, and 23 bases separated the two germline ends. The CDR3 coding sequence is TGTGCCATCGGTCTTGGGCAGGGCCCGCAAGGAGCTTTCTTT. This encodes CAIGLGQGPQGAFF.

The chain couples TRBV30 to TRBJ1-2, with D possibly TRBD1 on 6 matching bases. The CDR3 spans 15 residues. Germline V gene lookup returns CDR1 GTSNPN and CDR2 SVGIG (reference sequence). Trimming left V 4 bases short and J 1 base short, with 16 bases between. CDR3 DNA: TGTGCCTGGAACCACCAGGGGTTCTTTAACTATGGCTACACCTTC. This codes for CAWNHQGFFNYGYTF.

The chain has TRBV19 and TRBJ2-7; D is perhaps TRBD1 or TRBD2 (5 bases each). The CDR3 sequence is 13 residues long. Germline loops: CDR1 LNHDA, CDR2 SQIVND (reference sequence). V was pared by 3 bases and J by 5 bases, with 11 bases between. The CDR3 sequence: CASSMVGGHEQYF. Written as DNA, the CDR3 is TGTGCCAGTAGTATGGTTGGGGGTCACGAGCAGTACTTC.

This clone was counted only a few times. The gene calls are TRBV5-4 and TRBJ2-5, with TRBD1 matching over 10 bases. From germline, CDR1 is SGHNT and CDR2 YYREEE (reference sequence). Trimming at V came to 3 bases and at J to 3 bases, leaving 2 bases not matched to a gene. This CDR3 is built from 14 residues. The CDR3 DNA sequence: TGTGCCAGCAGCTCGGGACAGGGGAAAGAGACCCAGTACTTC. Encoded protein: CASSSGQGKETQYF.

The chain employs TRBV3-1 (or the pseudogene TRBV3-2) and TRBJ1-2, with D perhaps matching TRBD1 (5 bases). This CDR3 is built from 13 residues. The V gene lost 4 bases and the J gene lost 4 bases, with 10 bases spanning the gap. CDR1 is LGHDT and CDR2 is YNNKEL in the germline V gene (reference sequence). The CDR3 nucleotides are TGTGCCAGCAGCCGAATGGGACCCTATGGCTACACCTTC. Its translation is CASSRMGPYGYTF.

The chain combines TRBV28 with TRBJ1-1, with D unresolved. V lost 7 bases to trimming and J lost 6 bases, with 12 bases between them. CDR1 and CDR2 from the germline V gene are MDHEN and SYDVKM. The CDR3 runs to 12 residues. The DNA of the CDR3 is TGTGCCAGCATCAAACGGCAGGCTGAAGCTTTCTTT. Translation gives CASIKRQAEAFF.

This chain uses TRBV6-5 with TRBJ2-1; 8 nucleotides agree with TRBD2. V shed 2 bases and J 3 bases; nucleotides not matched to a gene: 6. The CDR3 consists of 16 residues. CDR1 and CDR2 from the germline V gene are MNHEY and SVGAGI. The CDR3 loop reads CASSYKLLAVYNEQFF. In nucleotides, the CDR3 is TGTGCCAGCAGTTACAAGCTACTAGCGGTCTACAATGAGCAGTTCTTC.

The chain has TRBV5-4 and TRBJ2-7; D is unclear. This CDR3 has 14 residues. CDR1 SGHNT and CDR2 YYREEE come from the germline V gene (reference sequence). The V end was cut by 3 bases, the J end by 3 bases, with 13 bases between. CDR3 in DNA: TGTGCCAGCAGCTCCCCGGCGCCCCTCTACGAGCAGTACTTC. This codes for CASSSPAPLYEQYF.

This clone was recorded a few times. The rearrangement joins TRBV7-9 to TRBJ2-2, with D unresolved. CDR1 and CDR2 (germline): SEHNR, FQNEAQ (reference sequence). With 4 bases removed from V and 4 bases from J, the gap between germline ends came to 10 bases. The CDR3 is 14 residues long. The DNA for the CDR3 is TGTGCCAGCAGCTCCCTGGGCGGCACCGGGGAGCTGTTTTTT. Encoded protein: CASSSLGGTGELFF.

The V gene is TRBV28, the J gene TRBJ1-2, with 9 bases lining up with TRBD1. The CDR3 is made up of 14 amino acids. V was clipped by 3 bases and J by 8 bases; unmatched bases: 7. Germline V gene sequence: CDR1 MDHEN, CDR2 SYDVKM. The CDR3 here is CASSFRTGAVGYTF. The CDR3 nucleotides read TGTGCCAGCAGTTTTCGGACAGGGGCCGTCGGCTACACCTTC.

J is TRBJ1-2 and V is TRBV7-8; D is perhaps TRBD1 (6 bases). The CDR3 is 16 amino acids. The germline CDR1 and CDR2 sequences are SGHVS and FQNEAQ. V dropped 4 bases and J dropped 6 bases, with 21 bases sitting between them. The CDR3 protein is CASSSLQGVATHGYTF. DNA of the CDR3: TGTGCCAGCAGCTCACTACAGGGTGTCGCTACTCATGGCTACACCTTC. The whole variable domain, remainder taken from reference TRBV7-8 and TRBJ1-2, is GAGVSQSPRYKVAKRGQDVALRCDPISGHVSLFWYQQALGQGPEFLTYFQNEAQLDKSGLPSDRFFAERPEGSVSTLKIQRTQQEDSAVYLCASSSLQGVATHGYTFGSGTRLTVV.

CDR3 amino acids: CASSRKIPGQGEYEQYF. The CDR3 DNA reads TGTGCCAGCTCACGGAAGATCCCGGGACAGGGGGAGTACGAGCAGTACTTC. The rearrangement uses TRBV18 and TRBJ2-7; 11 nucleotides line up with TRBD1. Germline CDR1 is KGHSH and CDR2 is LQKENI. V shed 4 bases, J shed 4 bases, and the junction held 12 bases outside the gene matches. The CDR3 is 17 amino acids.

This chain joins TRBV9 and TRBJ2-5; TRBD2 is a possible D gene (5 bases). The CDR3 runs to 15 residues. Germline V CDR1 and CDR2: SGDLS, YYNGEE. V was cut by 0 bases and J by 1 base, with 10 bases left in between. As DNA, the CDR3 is TGTGCCAGCAGCGTAGAGGACTTACCCCAAGAGACCCAGTACTTC. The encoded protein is CASSVEDLPQETQYF.

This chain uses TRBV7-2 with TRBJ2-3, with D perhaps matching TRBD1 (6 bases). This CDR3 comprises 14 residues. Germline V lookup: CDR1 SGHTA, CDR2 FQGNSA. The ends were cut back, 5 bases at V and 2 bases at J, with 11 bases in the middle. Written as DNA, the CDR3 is TGTGCCAGCAGCAAGGACAGAAACACAGATACGCAGTATTTT. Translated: CASSKDRNTDTQYF.

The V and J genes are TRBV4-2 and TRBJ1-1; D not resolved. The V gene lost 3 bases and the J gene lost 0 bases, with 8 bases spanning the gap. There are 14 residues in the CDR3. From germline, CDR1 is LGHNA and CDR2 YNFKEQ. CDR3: CASSHETLNTEAFF. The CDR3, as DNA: TGTGCCAGCAGCCATGAAACCCTGAACACTGAAGCTTTCTTT.

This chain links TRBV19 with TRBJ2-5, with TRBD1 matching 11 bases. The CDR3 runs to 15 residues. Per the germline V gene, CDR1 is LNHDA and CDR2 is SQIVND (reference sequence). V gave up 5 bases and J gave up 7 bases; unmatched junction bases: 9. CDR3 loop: CASSRGQGASGTQYF. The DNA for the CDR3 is TGTGCCAGTAGTCGCGGACAGGGGGCCTCGGGGACCCAGTACTTC.

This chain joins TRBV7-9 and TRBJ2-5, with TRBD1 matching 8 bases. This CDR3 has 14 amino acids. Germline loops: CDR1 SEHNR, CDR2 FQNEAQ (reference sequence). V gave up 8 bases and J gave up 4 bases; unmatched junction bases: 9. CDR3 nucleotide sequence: TGTGCCAGCGGCGGACAGGGTGAAAGAGAGACCCAGTACTTC. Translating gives CASGGQGERETQYF. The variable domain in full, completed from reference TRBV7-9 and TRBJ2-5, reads DTGVSQNPRHKITKRGQNVTFRCDPISEHNRLYWYRQTLGQGPEFLTYFQNEAQLEKSRLLSDRFSAERPKGSFSTLEIQRTEQGDSAMYLCASGGQGERETQYFGPGTRLLVL.

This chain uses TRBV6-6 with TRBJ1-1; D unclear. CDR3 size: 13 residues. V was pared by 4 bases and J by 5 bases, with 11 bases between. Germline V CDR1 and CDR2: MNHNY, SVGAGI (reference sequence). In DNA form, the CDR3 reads TGTGCCAGCAGTTTTTCGTCCGAAACTGAAGCTTTCTTT. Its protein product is CASSFSSETEAFF.

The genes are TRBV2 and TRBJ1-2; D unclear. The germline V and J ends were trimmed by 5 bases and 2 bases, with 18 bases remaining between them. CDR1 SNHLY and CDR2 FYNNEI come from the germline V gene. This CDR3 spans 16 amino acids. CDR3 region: CASSSLLDPLNYGYTF. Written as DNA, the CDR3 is TGTGCCAGCAGTTCTTTGTTGGATCCTCTCAACTATGGCTACACCTTC.

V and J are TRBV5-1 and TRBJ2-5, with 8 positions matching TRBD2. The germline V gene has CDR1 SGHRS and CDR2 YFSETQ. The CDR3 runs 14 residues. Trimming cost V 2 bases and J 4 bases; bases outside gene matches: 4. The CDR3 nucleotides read TGCGCCAGCAGCTTACTAGCGGCCCGAGAGACCCAGTACTTC. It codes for CASSLLAARETQYF.

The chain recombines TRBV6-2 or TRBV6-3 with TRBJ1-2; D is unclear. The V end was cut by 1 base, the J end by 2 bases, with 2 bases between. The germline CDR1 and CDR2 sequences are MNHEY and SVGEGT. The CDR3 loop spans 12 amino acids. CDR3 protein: CASSYLNYGYTF. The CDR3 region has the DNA TGTGCCAGCAGTTACTTGAACTATGGCTACACCTTC.

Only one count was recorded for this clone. CDR3 residues: CASSIGTSGTYEQYF. CDR3 coding DNA: TGTGCCAGTAGTATAGGGACTAGCGGAACCTACGAGCAGTACTTC. This chain connects TRBV19 to TRBJ2-7, with TRBD2 matching over 10 bases. This CDR3 contains 15 residues. Trimming cost V 1 base and J 2 bases; bases outside gene matches: 2. Germline CDR1 LNHDA, CDR2 SQIVND (reference sequence).

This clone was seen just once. In DNA, the CDR3 is TGTGCCAGCAGCCTGGGGGCGGACCAAGAGACCCAGTACTTC. Residues: CASSLGADQETQYF. This rearrangement joins TRBV5-4 to TRBJ2-5; a weak D match, TRBD1 (6 bases). The CDR3 is made up of 14 amino acids. The V gene lost 4 bases and the J gene lost 0 bases, with 10 bases spanning the gap. In germline, CDR1 is SGHNT, CDR2 YYREEE (reference sequence).

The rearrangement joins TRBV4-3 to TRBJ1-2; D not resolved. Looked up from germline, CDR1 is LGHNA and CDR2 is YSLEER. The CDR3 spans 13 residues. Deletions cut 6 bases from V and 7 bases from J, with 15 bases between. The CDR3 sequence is CASRADATGGYTF. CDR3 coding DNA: TGCGCCAGCAGGGCGGACGCGACCGGTGGCTACACCTTC.

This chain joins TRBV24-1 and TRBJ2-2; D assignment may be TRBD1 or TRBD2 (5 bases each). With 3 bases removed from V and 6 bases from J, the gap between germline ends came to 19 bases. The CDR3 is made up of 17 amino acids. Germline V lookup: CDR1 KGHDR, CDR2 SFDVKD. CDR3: CATSDPRQLREAGELFF. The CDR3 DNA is TGTGCCACCAGTGATCCCCGACAGTTGAGGGAAGCCGGGGAGCTGTTTTTT.

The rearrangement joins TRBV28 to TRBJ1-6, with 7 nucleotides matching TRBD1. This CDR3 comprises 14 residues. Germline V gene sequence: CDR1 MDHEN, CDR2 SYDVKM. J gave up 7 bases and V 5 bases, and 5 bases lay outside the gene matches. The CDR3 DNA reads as TGTGCCAGCAGTCGGCCGGGACAGAATTCACCCCTCCACTTT. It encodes CASSRPGQNSPLHF.

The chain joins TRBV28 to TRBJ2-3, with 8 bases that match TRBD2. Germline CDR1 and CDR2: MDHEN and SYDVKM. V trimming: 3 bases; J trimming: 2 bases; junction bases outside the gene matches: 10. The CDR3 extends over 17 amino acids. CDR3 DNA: TGTGCCAGCAGTTTTAACCCCGCGGGGGGAATCACAGATACGCAGTATTTT. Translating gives CASSFNPAGGITDTQYF.

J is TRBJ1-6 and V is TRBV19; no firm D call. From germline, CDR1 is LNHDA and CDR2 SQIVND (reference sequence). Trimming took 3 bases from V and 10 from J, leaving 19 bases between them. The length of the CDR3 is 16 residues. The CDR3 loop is CASSIRPGPGLSPLHF. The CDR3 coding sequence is TGTGCCAGTAGTATCCGACCGGGCCCGGGTTTGTCACCCCTCCACTTT.

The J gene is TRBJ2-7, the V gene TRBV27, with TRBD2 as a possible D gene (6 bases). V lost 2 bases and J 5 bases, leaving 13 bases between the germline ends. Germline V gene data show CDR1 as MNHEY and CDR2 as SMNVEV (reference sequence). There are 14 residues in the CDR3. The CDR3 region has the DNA TGTGCCAGCAGTTTAGTTCGGGGGATCAACGAGCAGTACTTC. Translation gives CASSLVRGINEQYF.

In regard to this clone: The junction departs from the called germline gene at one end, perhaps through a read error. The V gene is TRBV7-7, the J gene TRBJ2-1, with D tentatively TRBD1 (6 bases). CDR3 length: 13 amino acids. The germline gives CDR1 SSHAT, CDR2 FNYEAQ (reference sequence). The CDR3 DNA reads TGTGCTAGCAGCTCCCAACAGGGAAACGAGCAGTTCTTC. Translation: CASSSQQGNEQFF.

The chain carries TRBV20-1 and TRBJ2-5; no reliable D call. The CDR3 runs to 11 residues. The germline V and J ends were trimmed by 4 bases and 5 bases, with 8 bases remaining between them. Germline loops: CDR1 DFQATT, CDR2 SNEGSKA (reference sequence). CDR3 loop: CSAMTRETQYF. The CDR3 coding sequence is TGCAGTGCTATGACTCGCGAGACCCAGTACTTC.

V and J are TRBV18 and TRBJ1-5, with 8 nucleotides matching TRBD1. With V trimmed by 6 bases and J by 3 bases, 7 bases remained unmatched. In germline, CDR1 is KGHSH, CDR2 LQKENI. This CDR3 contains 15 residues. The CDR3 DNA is TGTGCCAGCTCCCAGGGGCAGGGGGCCAATCAGCCCCAGCATTTT. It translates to CASSQGQGANQPQHF.